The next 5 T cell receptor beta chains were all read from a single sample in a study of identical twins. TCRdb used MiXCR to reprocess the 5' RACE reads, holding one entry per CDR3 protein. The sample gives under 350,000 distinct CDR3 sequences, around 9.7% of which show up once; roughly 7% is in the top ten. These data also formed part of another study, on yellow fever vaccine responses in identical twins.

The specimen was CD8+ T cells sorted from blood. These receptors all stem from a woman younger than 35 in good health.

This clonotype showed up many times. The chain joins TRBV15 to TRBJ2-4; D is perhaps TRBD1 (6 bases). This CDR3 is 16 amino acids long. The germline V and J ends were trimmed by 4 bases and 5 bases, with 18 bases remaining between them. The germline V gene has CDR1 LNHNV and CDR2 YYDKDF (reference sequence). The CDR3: CATSKTRGSFENIQYF. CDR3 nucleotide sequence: TGTGCCACCAGCAAGACCAGGGGAAGTTTCGAAAACATTCAGTACTTC.

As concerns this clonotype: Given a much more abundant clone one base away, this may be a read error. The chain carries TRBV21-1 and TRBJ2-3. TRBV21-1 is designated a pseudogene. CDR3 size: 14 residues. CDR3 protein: CASSQRASKHTQYF. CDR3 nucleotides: TGTGCCAGCAGCCAGAGGGCTAGTAAGCATACGCAGTATTTT.

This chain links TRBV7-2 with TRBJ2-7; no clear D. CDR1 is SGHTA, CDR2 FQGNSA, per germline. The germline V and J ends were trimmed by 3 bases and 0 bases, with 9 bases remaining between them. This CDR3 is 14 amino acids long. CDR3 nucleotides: TGTGCCAGCAGCTTTTTCGACATCTCCTACGAGCAGTACTTC. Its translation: CASSFFDISYEQYF. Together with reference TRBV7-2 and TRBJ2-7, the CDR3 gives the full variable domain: GAGVSQSPSNKVTEKGKDVELRCDPISGHTALYWYRQSLGQGLEFLIYFQGNSAPDKSGLPSDRFSAERTGGSVSTLTIQRTQQEDSAVYLCASSFFDISYEQYFGPGTRLTVT.

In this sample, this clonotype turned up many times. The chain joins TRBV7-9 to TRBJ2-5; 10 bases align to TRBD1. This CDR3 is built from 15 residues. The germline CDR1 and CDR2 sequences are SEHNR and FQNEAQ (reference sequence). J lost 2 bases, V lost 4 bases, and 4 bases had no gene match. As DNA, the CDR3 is TGTGCCAGCAGCTGGCCGGGACAGGGGCAAGAGACCCAGTACTTC. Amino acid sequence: CASSWPGQGQETQYF.

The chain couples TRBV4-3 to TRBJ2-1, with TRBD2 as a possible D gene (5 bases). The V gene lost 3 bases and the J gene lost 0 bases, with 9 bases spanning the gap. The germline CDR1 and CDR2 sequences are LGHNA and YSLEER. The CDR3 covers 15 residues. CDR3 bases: TGCGCCAGCAGCCAGGGGAGCGGCTCCTACAATGAGCAGTTCTTC. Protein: CASSQGSGSYNEQFF.